Following are 29 T cell receptor beta chains from one sample sequenced in a study of blood T cells in healthy people across ages. Together with a sample-barcoded 5' primer, a J-beta primer mix was included in a second PCR lasting 7 to 11 cycles. TCRdb analysed the 5' RACE reads with MiXCR anew, one entry per CDR3 protein. The data contain roughly 1.9 million distinct CDR3 sequences, roughly two fifths of them seen just once; the ten biggest clones take up about 23%. Material for sequencing was blood. These receptors were obtained from a human donor in good health.

A few counts support this clonotype. The chain recombines TRBV6-5 with TRBJ2-7, with 7 bases matching TRBD1. The CDR3 contains 15 residues. Germline V gene data show CDR1 as MNHEY and CDR2 as SVGAGI. The V segment lost 7 bases and the J segment 0 bases; nucleotides outside the gene matches: 9. CDR3 nucleotides: TGTGCCAGCAACCCCTCGACAGGGAGCTCCTACGAGCAGTACTTC. Encoded protein: CASNPSTGSSYEQYF.

This sequence joins TRBV9 and TRBJ2-3, with a weak D call TRBD1 (6 bases). Germline V gene lookup returns CDR1 SGDLS and CDR2 YYNGEE. CDR3 length equals 15 residues. V shed 0 bases and J shed 6 bases, with 14 bases lying between them. CDR3 in amino acids: CASSVGDTEMDTQYF. The CDR3 DNA reads TGTGCCAGCAGCGTAGGGGACACGGAGATGGATACGCAGTATTTT.

The chain has TRBV20-1 and TRBJ2-1; D may match TRBD1 or TRBD2 (5 bases each). This CDR3 contains 16 residues. Germline lookup yields CDR1 DFQATT and CDR2 SNEGSKA (reference sequence). Trimming removed 5 bases at V and 0 bases at J, with 17 bases between. The CDR3 spells CSAGRGAAGSYNEQFF. As DNA, the CDR3 is TGCAGTGCTGGAAGGGGAGCGGCGGGCTCCTACAATGAGCAGTTCTTC.

This chain joins TRBV7-9 and TRBJ1-1; TRBD1 might be the D (5 bases). This CDR3 has 15 residues. Per the germline V gene, CDR1 is SEHNR and CDR2 is FQNEAQ (reference sequence). V lost 1 base and J 3 bases, leaving 12 bases between the germline ends. The CDR3 DNA sequence: TGTGCCAGCAGCTTAGGTGGGGGACTGGACACTGAAGCTTTCTTT. Amino acids: CASSLGGGLDTEAFF.

The chain uses TRBV20-1 and TRBJ1-6, with 9 bases matching TRBD1. Germline V lookup: CDR1 DFQATT, CDR2 SNEGSKA (reference sequence). The J segment lost 8 bases and the V segment lost 4 bases, leaving 6 bases of the junction unmatched. The CDR3 has 14 residues. The DNA for the CDR3 is TGCAGTGCTACCCGGGACAGGGATCATTCACCCCTCCACTTT. It is translated as CSATRDRDHSPLHF.

In this sample, this clonotype turned up a few times. The chain couples TRBV7-2 to TRBJ2-7; D tentatively fits TRBD1 or TRBD2 (5 bases each). Trimming shortened V by 5 bases and J by 6 bases, and 14 bases separated the two germline ends. CDR3 size: 13 residues. The germline gives CDR1 SGHTA, CDR2 FQGNSA. The CDR3 coding sequence is TGTGCCAGCAGCCGGTTCGGGGCCCCCGAGCAGTACTTC. Translating it yields CASSRFGAPEQYF.

The V and J genes are TRBV9 and TRBJ1-2, with 9 bases matching TRBD1. CDR3 length equals 15 residues. CDR1 and CDR2 from the germline V gene are SGDLS and YYNGEE. V lost 3 bases and J lost 3; bases outside the gene matches: 6. The CDR3 spells CASSAHRGPYYGYTF. The CDR3 region has the DNA TGTGCCAGCAGCGCCCACAGGGGGCCCTACTATGGCTACACCTTC.

This clonotype came up many times. The chain has TRBV6-1 and TRBJ2-7; no reliable D call. Germline CDR1 and CDR2: MNHNS and SASEGT. The CDR3 covers 13 residues. Trimming removed 7 bases from V and 2 bases from J, with 12 bases in between. Here the CDR3 DNA reads TGTGCCAGCATCCTTCCAGGAACCTACGAGCAGTACTTC. Residues: CASILPGTYEQYF.

This clonotype occurred a few times. The chain joins TRBV5-1 to TRBJ2-2; 7 bases map to TRBD2. Trimming cost V 1 base and J 6 bases; bases outside gene matches: 9. Germline V gives CDR1 SGHRS, CDR2 YFSETQ. The CDR3 contains 16 residues. DNA for the CDR3: TGCGCCAGCAGCTTGACGCCGGGGGGTTCGGCCGGGGAGCTGTTTTTT. Residues: CASSLTPGGSAGELFF.

The chain employs TRBV29-1 and TRBJ1-5; no clear D. The V end lost 7 bases, the J end lost 6 bases, and 19 bases lay between the germline ends. Per the germline V gene, CDR1 is SQVTM and CDR2 is ANQGSEA. The CDR3 is 14 residues long. CDR3 DNA sequence: TGCAGCGCCTCTCTCGAGTGGGGAGGTCAGCCCCAGCATTTT. As protein: CSASLEWGGQPQHF. The full variable domain, with the rest looked up from reference TRBV29-1 and TRBJ1-5, is SAVISQKPSRDICQRGTSLTIQCQVDSQVTMMFWYRQQPGQSLTLIATANQGSEATYESGFVIDKFPISRPNLTFSTLTVSNMSPEDSSIYLCSASLEWGGQPQHFGDGTRLSIL.

This clonotype was seen more than once but under ten times. Compared with germline, one end of the junction differs, possibly owing to a read error. The CDR3 DNA is TGCAGCGTTGTGGGGGGAGATAACCATGGCTACACCTTC. It translates to CSVVGGDNHGYTF. The V gene is TRBV29-1, the J gene TRBJ1-2, with a possible D match to TRBD1 (5 bases). The germline V gene encodes CDR1 SQVTM and CDR2 ANQGSEA. CDR3 length equals 13 residues.

The V and J genes are TRBV6-5 and TRBJ1-6; D might be TRBD1 (5 bases). The CDR3 is made up of 14 amino acids. V was trimmed by 2 bases and J by 7 bases, leaving 9 bases between them. Germline lookup yields CDR1 MNHEY and CDR2 SVGAGI. This CDR3 is CASSYLDKNSPLHF. In DNA form, the CDR3 reads TGTGCCAGCAGTTACCTGGACAAGAATTCACCCCTCCACTTT.

This clonotype was seen a few times. The chain joins TRBV4-3 to TRBJ1-5, with a weak D call TRBD1 (5 bases). V was trimmed by 6 bases and J by 3 bases, leaving 12 bases between them. The CDR3 is 14 residues long. Germline lookup yields CDR1 LGHNA and CDR2 YSLEER. CDR3 nucleotides: TGCGCCAGCAGTGGATCAGGGACCAATCAGCCCCAGCATTTT. Its translation: CASSGSGTNQPQHF.

A word on this clonotype: A read error may explain this, as a much larger clone is one base away. The rearrangement uses TRBV20-1 and TRBJ1-2; D may be TRBD1 (6 bases). The germline gives CDR1 DFQATT, CDR2 SNEGSKA (reference sequence). The CDR3 length is 16 residues. The CDR3 DNA follows: TGCAGTGCTCCCGATTCCGGGACACTTACCCTCTATAGCTACACCTTC. Its protein is CSAPDSGTLTLYSYTF.

The gene calls are TRBV20-1 and TRBJ2-7; maybe TRBD2 (6 bases). The CDR3 extends over 14 amino acids. The germline gives CDR1 DFQATT, CDR2 SNEGSKA (reference sequence). V shed 6 bases and J shed 3 bases, with 18 bases lying between them. The CDR3 sequence: CSAPSGGILYEQYF. The CDR3 region has the DNA TGCAGTGCCCCCTCGGGCGGGATCCTCTACGAGCAGTACTTC.

V and J are TRBV4-3 and TRBJ1-3; tentative D call: TRBD1 (6 bases). The V gene's germline CDR1 is LGHNA and CDR2 YSLEER. V lost 2 bases and J 1 base, leaving 18 bases between the germline ends. The CDR3 is 18 amino acids. In nucleotides, the CDR3 is TGCGCCAGCAGCCAAAGCCTTGGAGGGGGTAAATCTGGAAACACCATATATTTT. The encoded protein is CASSQSLGGGKSGNTIYF.

There are a few counts of this clonotype. The CDR3 nucleotides are TGTGCCAGCAGTTTAAGAGGGAGGGGAGCCGGGGAGCTGTTTTTT. Its translation is CASSLRGRGAGELFF. The V gene is TRBV12-3 or TRBV12-4, the J gene TRBJ2-2; 7 bases agree with TRBD2. There are 15 residues in the CDR3. Trimming cost V 2 bases and J 6 bases; bases outside gene matches: 6.

A few counts support this clonotype. Germline is not matched at one junction end, which may reflect a read error. The chain joins TRBV7-2 to TRBJ1-2, with a possible D match to TRBD1 (5 bases). The CDR3 spans 17 residues. Germline CDR1 SGHTA, CDR2 FQGNSA. The DNA of the CDR3 is TGTGCCAGCAGCTTGCTGTATGGACGGGGCAGTTCTTATGACTACACCTTC. Amino acid sequence: CASSLLYGRGSSYDYTF.

The chain joins TRBV7-2 to TRBJ2-5, with D tentatively TRBD2 (5 bases). Germline CDR1 SGHTA, CDR2 FQGNSA. This CDR3 has 16 amino acids. V lost 5 bases and J lost 4, with 20 bases in between. The CDR3 coding sequence is TGTGCCAGCAGCCCTAGGATCGGGATGTGGGCAGAGACCCAGTACTTC. Its translation is CASSPRIGMWAETQYF.

This chain connects TRBV20-1 to TRBJ1-2; D ambiguous. In germline, CDR1 is DFQATT, CDR2 SNEGSKA (reference sequence). This CDR3 spans 12 amino acids. The V end lost 3 bases, the J end lost 6 bases, and 11 bases lay between the germline ends. For the CDR3, the DNA is TGCAGTGCTAGTATCGCAGAGAATGGCTACACCTTC. This encodes CSASIAENGYTF.

This chain links TRBV13 with TRBJ2-1, with D perhaps matching TRBD1 or TRBD2 (6 bases each). V was shortened by 5 bases and J by 0 bases, with 14 bases between the two germline ends. Germline V CDR1 and CDR2: PRHDT, FYEKMQ (reference sequence). The CDR3 covers 16 residues. CDR3 in amino acids: CASSVGGLGSYNEQFF. CDR3 bases: TGTGCCAGCAGCGTGGGGGGCCTTGGCTCCTACAATGAGCAGTTCTTC.

The rearrangement uses TRBV29-1 and TRBJ2-5; 7 bases are shared with TRBD2. Germline CDR1 SQVTM, CDR2 ANQGSEA. This CDR3 has 13 residues. V lost 5 bases, J lost 11 bases, and 14 bases stayed unmatched. CDR3 sequence (DNA): TGCAGCGTTCGGCTAGCGGACTCCTGCGGGCAGTACTTC. Its protein product is CSVRLADSCGQYF.

This clonotype was detected a few times. V is TRBV14 and J is TRBJ2-1; D is ambiguous. Germline V gene lookup returns CDR1 SGHDN and CDR2 FVKESK. The CDR3 runs 14 residues. The V and J ends lost 0 bases and 10 bases respectively, with 13 bases between them. Here the CDR3 reads CASSQDRLRVEQFF. In nucleotides, the CDR3 is TGTGCCAGCAGCCAAGATCGTTTAAGGGTAGAGCAGTTCTTC. Together with reference TRBV14 and TRBJ2-1, the CDR3 gives the full variable domain: EAGVTQFPSHSVIEKGQTVTLRCDPISGHDNLYWYRRVMGKEIKFLLHFVKESKQDESGMPNNRFLAERTGGTYSTLKVQPAELEDSGVYFCASSQDRLRVEQFFGPGTRLTVL.

This sequence joins TRBV3-1 and TRBJ2-5, with D possibly being TRBD2 (5 bases). The ends were cut back, 1 base at V and 4 bases at J, with 10 bases in the middle. The CDR3 contains 14 residues. Germline V lookup: CDR1 LGHDT, CDR2 YNNKEL (reference sequence). CDR3 region: CASSQAGNVETQYF. CDR3 DNA: TGTGCCAGCAGCCAAGCCGGGAACGTAGAGACCCAGTACTTC.

The V and J genes are TRBV27 and TRBJ2-1; D is ambiguous. Per germline, CDR1 MNHEY and CDR2 SMNVEV (reference sequence). V lost 0 bases, J lost 0 bases, and 9 bases lay in between. The CDR3 runs to 16 residues. The CDR3 is CASSLSGFSSYNEQFF. The CDR3, as DNA: TGTGCCAGCAGTTTATCGGGGTTTAGCTCCTACAATGAGCAGTTCTTC.

The chain couples TRBV14 to TRBJ2-4, with unresolved D. The CDR3 has 12 residues. CDR1 SGHDN and CDR2 FVKESK come from the germline V gene. Between the trimmed V and J ends, which lost 1 base and 7 bases, there was a span of 5 bases. The CDR3 bases are TGTGCCAGCAGCCAAGGAGTGAACATTCAGTACTTC. Translating gives CASSQGVNIQYF.

V usage is TRBV10-3 and J usage is TRBJ2-5; 8 nucleotides align to TRBD1. Trimming at V came to 4 bases and at J to 3 bases, leaving 4 bases not matched to a gene. CDR3 length equals 14 residues. Germline CDR1 reads ENHRY; CDR2 reads SYGVKD. CDR3 bases: TGTGCCATCAGTGGGGCAGGGGGCGAAGAGACCCAGTACTTC. It is translated as CAISGAGGEETQYF.

The chain recombines TRBV11-1 with TRBJ2-7; D remains unclear. CDR3 length equals 15 residues. Between the trimmed V and J ends, which lost 5 bases and 2 bases, there was a span of 16 bases. Germline lookup yields CDR1 SGHAT and CDR2 FQDESV (reference sequence). The CDR3 bases are TGTGCCAGCAGCCTCTCCCAACTTGCGACCTACGAGCAGTACTTC. It codes for CASSLSQLATYEQYF. Drawing the rest from reference TRBV11-1 and TRBJ2-7, the complete variable domain is EAEVAQSPRYKITEKSQAVAFWCDPISGHATLYWYRQILGQGPELLVQFQDESVVDDSQLPKDRFSAERLKGVDSTLKIQPAELGDSAMYLCASSLSQLATYEQYFGPGTRLTVT.

This clonotype was picked up a small number of times. DNA of the CDR3: TGCAGCGTTGGTTCCAGGGGCCAAGAGCAGTACTTC. This encodes CSVGSRGQEQYF. The gene calls are TRBV29-1 and TRBJ2-5, with D perhaps TRBD1 (6 bases). V lost 4 bases and J lost 11, with 17 bases in between. CDR1 and CDR2 (germline): SQVTM, ANQGSEA. The CDR3 is 12 amino acids. Filled out from reference TRBV29-1 and TRBJ2-5, the complete variable domain reads SAVISQKPSRDICQRGTSLTIQCQVDSQVTMMFWYRQQPGQSLTLIATANQGSEATYESGFVIDKFPISRPNLTFSTLTVSNMSPEDSSIYLCSVGSRGQEQYFGPGTRLLVL.